Listed below are T cell receptor beta chains from one sample, sequenced in a study of cytomegalovirus exposure and HLA in healthy donors. Sequencing was performed with immunoSEQ multiplex PCR; in TCRdb, only in-frame clones are kept and a portion is missing. This table has approximately 200,000 clones, more than 75% appearing once. Sequenced material: PBMCs. Receptor source: a human donor in good health. CDR3s include the opening cysteine and the closing phenylalanine or tryptophan.

len,v_gene,CDR3aa
14,TRBV19,CASKVAGETGELFF
18,TRBV9,CASSVARNRGLTNYGYTF
15,TRBV5-1,CASSSRTGGGTEAFF
13,TRBV30,CAWSVWDSYGYTF
16,TRBV7-3,CASSESGRVPGETQYF
15,TRBV2,CASSEAAGDRGGYTF
13,TRBV5-1,CASSEGLAYEQYF
13,TRBV10-2,CAILRGRGDEQYF
16,TRBV19,CASRASGSRGTDTQYF
14,TRBV2,CASSLQGKGETQYF
16,TRBV18,CASSPPARGRNGEQYF
14,TRBV28,CASSYGTSGYEQYF
13,TRBV6-5,CASSPRTAYEQYF
15,TRBV5-1,CASSSERNGLYEQYF
21,TRBV14,CASSQVFWTSGSDFSYNEQFF
17,TRBV4-1,CASSQLRLAGILDTQYF